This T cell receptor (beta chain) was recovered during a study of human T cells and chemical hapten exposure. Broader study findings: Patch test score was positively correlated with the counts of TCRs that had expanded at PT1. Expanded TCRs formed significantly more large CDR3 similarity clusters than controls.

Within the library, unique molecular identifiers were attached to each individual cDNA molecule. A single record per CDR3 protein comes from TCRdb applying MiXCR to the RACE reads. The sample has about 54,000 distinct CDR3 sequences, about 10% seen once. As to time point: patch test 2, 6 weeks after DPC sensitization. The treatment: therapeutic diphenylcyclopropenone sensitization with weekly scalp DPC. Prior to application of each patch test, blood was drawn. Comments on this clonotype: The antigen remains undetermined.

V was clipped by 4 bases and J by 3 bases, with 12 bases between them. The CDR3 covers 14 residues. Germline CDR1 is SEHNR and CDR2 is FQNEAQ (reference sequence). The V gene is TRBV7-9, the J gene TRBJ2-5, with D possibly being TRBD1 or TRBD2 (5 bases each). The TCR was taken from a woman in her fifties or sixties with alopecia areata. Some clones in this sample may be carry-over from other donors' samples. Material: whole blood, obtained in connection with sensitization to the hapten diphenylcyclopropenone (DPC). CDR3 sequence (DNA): TGTGCCAGCAGCTCTTACCGGGACGAAGAGACCCAGTACTTC. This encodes CASSSYRDEETQYF.